One sample yielded the 11 T cell receptor beta chains listed below, sequenced in a study of vaccination and CD4 T cells after COVID-19. Sequence data for DNA of cultured CD4+ T cells were generated by the Oncomine TCR Beta short-read assay. TCRdb re-analysed the PCR reads in MiXCR, keeping a single row per CDR3 protein. This sample has more than 10,000 distinct CDR3 sequences, with 58% found just once. Noted treatment: approximately 11-day PBMC culture with coronavirus spike peptide pools or control peptides (ViraFEST assay). The antigens of these receptors remain unknown. Sample: cultured CD4+ T cells from blood, taken after SARS-CoV-2 vaccination. The source of these receptors is a human donor with COVID-19.

The V and J genes are TRBV27 and TRBJ2-5; 10 nucleotides agree with TRBD1. Losses at the gene ends were 10 bases for V and 4 bases for J; bases not matched to a gene: 12. The CDR3 spans 15 residues. Germline CDR1 reads MNHEY; CDR2 reads SMNVEV (reference sequence). CDR3 sequence reads: CANSLGQGWGETQYF. The CDR3 region has the DNA TGTGCCAACAGCCTGGGACAGGGGTGGGGAGAGACCCAGTACTTC.

This clonotype appeared a few times. The rearrangement links TRBV4-2 to TRBJ1-2, with D hard to call. V lost 6 bases to trimming and J lost 6 bases, with 11 bases between them. The CDR3 has 12 amino acids. Germline V gives CDR1 LGHNA, CDR2 YNFKEQ. In nucleotides, the CDR3 is TGTGCCAGCAGGGGCGTCCGGGATGGCTACACCTTC. It is translated as CASRGVRDGYTF.

The sample holds a few counts of this clonotype. This chain joins TRBV20-1 and TRBJ2-3; weak D call: TRBD1 (5 bases). The V gene's germline CDR1 is DFQATT and CDR2 SNEGSKA (reference sequence). This CDR3 has 12 residues. The V end lost 4 bases, the J end lost 5 bases, and 10 bases lay between the germline ends. CDR3 protein: CSANKGLDTQYF. The CDR3 DNA sequence: TGCAGTGCTAATAAGGGGTTAGATACGCAGTATTTT.

This chain uses TRBV10-2 with TRBJ2-3; D is unresolved. In germline, CDR1 is WSHSY, CDR2 SAAADI. The CDR3 sequence is 14 residues long. The germline V and J ends were trimmed by 4 bases and 2 bases, with 10 bases remaining between them. The CDR3 is CASSVTAFTDTQYF. CDR3 DNA sequence: TGCGCCAGCAGTGTAACGGCATTCACAGATACGCAGTATTTT.

The V and J genes are TRBV19 and TRBJ1-5; the D is unclear. Looked up from germline, CDR1 is LNHDA and CDR2 is SQIVND (reference sequence). CDR3 length: 12 residues. V was trimmed by 7 bases and J by 3 bases, leaving 7 bases between them. CDR3 amino acids: CASNWYNQPQHF. In nucleotides, the CDR3 is TGTGCCAGTAATTGGTACAATCAGCCCCAGCATTTT.

V usage is TRBV20-1 and J usage is TRBJ2-7, with 8 bases matching TRBD2. Germline CDR1 reads DFQATT; CDR2 reads SNEGSKA (reference sequence). With V trimmed by 1 base and J by 5 bases, 10 bases remained unmatched. The CDR3 covers 15 residues. The CDR3: CSARAWGLGGDEQYF. The CDR3 region has the DNA TGCAGTGCTAGAGCCTGGGGACTAGGGGGTGACGAGCAGTACTTC.

The chain is built from TRBV15 and TRBJ2-6; no firm D call. There are 16 residues in the CDR3. Trimming stripped 1 base from V and 0 bases from J, with 7 bases between. Germline V gene sequence: CDR1 LNHNV, CDR2 YYDKDF (reference sequence). CDR3 in DNA: TGTGCCACCAGCAGAGTTTGGTCCTCTGGGGCCAACGTCCTGACTTTC. Amino acids: CATSRVWSSGANVLTF.

CDR3 bases: TGTGCCTGGAGCGACGTCAGCATTCAGTACTTC. Encoded protein: CAWSDVSIQYF. This rearrangement joins TRBV30 to TRBJ2-4; D gene unclear. V lost 3 bases to trimming and J lost 9 bases, with 9 bases between them. From germline, CDR1 is GTSNPN and CDR2 SVGIG (reference sequence). The CDR3 has 11 residues.

The genes are TRBV15 and TRBJ1-4; D unclear. Germline-derived CDR1 and CDR2 are LNHNV and YYDKDF (reference sequence). Trimming removed 6 bases from V and 7 bases from J, with 18 bases in between. The CDR3 runs 15 residues. CDR3 sequence reads: CATRESVEFVEKLFF. The CDR3 DNA follows: TGTGCCACCAGGGAAAGTGTAGAGTTCGTTGAAAAACTGTTTTTT.

The chain has TRBV7-2 and TRBJ1-5, with TRBD1 matching over 8 bases. The ends lost 1 base at V and 2 bases at J; junction bases unmatched: 4. From germline, CDR1 is SGHTA and CDR2 FQGNSA. The CDR3 covers 16 residues. The CDR3 DNA reads TGTGCCAGCAGCTTAGTGACAGGGGCTGGCAATCAGCCCCAGCATTTT. Amino acid sequence: CASSLVTGAGNQPQHF.

The J gene is TRBJ1-2, the V gene TRBV5-1; D not resolved. The CDR3 loop spans 15 amino acids. Trimming shortened V by 3 bases and J by 2 bases, and 14 bases separated the two germline ends. The germline CDR1 and CDR2 sequences are SGHRS and YFSETQ. The DNA of the CDR3 is TGCGCCAGCAGCTCCGGTATACGAGAAAACTATGGCTACACCTTC. It codes for CASSSGIRENYGYTF. The entire variable domain, with the rest obtained from reference TRBV5-1 and TRBJ1-2, is as follows: KAGVTQTPRYLIKTRGQQVTLSCSPISGHRSVSWYQQTPGQGLQFLFEYFSETQRNKGNFPGRFSGRQFSNSRSEMNVSTLELGDSALYLCASSSGIRENYGYTFGSGTRLTVV.